This T cell receptor beta chain was recovered during a study of blood T cells in healthy people across ages. Findings and limits, study-wide: Relative to aged donors, long-lived donors carried more naive CD4+ cells and displayed higher diversity.

In its sample, this clonotype was seen a few times. As yet, its antigen is unknown. Trimming took 7 bases from V and 1 from J, leaving 12 bases between them. The CDR3 contains 14 residues. The use of a sample-barcoded 5' primer and a J-beta primer mix characterized a second PCR of about 7 to 12 cycles. Every sample produced at least 2.5 million CDR3-containing paired-end reads. TCRdb reanalysed the 5' RACE reads using MiXCR and keeps one entry per CDR3 protein. The table shows some 850,000 distinct CDR3 sequences, with roughly 26% occurring only once. The same specimen was also included in a second study, on T cells of mothers and their children.

The gene calls are TRBV12-3 or TRBV12-4 and TRBJ2-3; D is undetermined. The receptor comes from a boy aged 10-17 years in good health. Specimen: blood. CDR3 sequence reads: CASNRHSGTDTQYF. CDR3 coding DNA: TGTGCCAGCAACCGACATTCCGGCACAGATACGCAGTATTTT.